The source of this T cell receptor (beta chain) is a study of cytomegalovirus exposure and HLA in healthy donors. Across the study: Earlier findings included about 120 million unique TCR beta sequences obtained from 170 million or so T cells. Findings and caveats of the study: Confirmation in vitro established that a few CMV-associated chains were specific for CMV antigens. CMV serostatus alone was available as immune exposure information.

Germline CDR1 MDHEN, CDR2 SYDVKM. Trimming took 6 bases from V and 0 from J, leaving 9 bases between them. The CDR3 covers 14 residues. Primers for the PCR totalled 60 Vbeta and 13 Jbeta. Original methodology: Later reanalysis found about 80 million unique TCR beta chains, around 10 million of them shared. Sequencing was performed with immunoSEQ multiplex PCR; in TCRdb, only in-frame clones are kept and a portion is missing. D and trimming were read from the DNA, whereas the V and J calls and clone size are those reported in that table. The data show under 200,000 clones, approximately 72% seen once. About this clone itself: The antigen is unknown.

The genes are TRBV28 and TRBJ1-3; D is unresolved. Sequences were obtained from PBMCs. This sequence was found in a female donor in good health and CMV-seronegative. CDR3 protein: CASRPGGSGNTIYF. The CDR3 region has the DNA TGTGCCAGCAGGCCCGGTGGCTCTGGAAACACCATATATTTT. Full variable domain (rest looked up from reference TRBV28 and TRBJ1-3): DVKVTQSSRYLVKRTGEKVFLECVQDMDHENMFWYRQDPGLGLRLIYFSYDVKMKEKGDIPEGYSVSREKKERFSLILESASTNQTSMYLCASRPGGSGNTIYFGEGSWLTVV.